This T cell receptor (beta chain) was identified during a study of cytomegalovirus exposure and HLA in healthy donors. Study-level information: A later analysis reported the same platform for the 90 to 150 validation repertoires and the approximately 720 first-cohort repertoires.

The repertoire was sequenced with immunoSEQ multiplex PCR; TCRdb's copy has only in-frame clones and lacks some. The table has tens of thousands of clones, approximately 91% seen once. The germline V and J ends were trimmed by 1 base and 6 bases, with 15 bases remaining between them. This CDR3 is built from 16 residues. From germline, CDR1 is MGHRA and CDR2 YSYEKL. Whole-study results and caveats: Reports showed the classifier diagnosing cytomegalovirus status with high specificity and sensitivity.

Details on this clone: The antigen remains undetermined.

Sequences were obtained from PBMCs. The chain joins TRBV4-1 to TRBJ1-4; D uncertain. The clonotype was recovered from a man aged 30-40 years in good health and CMV-seronegative. This CDR3 reads CASSQAGRSLDEKLFF. Written as DNA, the CDR3 is TGCGCCAGCAGCCAAGCGGGAAGGTCCCTGGATGAAAAACTGTTTTTT.